The rows below give T cell receptor beta chains drawn from one sample of a study of blood T cell repertoires in COVID-19. The repertoire was sequenced with immunoSEQ multiplex PCR; TCRdb's copy has only in-frame clones and lacks some. The sample has approximately 100,000 clones; 81% are singletons. Specimen: peripheral blood. These receptor sequences come from a woman of 80 years or more with acute or convalescent COVID-19. CDR3s include the opening cysteine and the closing phenylalanine or tryptophan. Fields, in order: J gene, V gene, D gene, clone size, CDR3 DNA, CDR3 protein. A D gene is named only where the DNA matches it firmly. Where a row states a size, it is once, few, many or the class of an expanded clone; other rows omit it.

J gene: TRBJ2-5; V gene: TRBV29-1; D gene: TRBD2; clone size: NA; CDR3 DNA: TGCAGCGTTGGGAGCGGACGGGGGGTGCAAGAGACCCAGTACTTC; CDR3 protein: CSVGSGRGVQETQYF
J gene: TRBJ1-1; V gene: TRBV12-3/TRBV12-4; D gene: NA; clone size: NA; CDR3 DNA: TGTGCCAGCAGGGCACAGATAAACACTGAAGCTTTCTTT; CDR3 protein: CASRAQINTEAFF
J gene: TRBJ1-1; V gene: TRBV2; D gene: NA; clone size: NA; CDR3 DNA: TGTGCCAGCAGTCCCGAGGGGGGGGCTGAAGCTTTCTTT; CDR3 protein: CASSPEGGAEAFF
J gene: TRBJ1-3; V gene: TRBV5-1; D gene: NA; clone size: NA; CDR3 DNA: TGCGCCAGCAGCTTGGTTACGGGAACCTCTGGAAACACCATATATTTT; CDR3 protein: CASSLVTGTSGNTIYF
J gene: TRBJ2-1; V gene: TRBV7-3; D gene: TRBD2; clone size: NA; CDR3 DNA: TGTGCCAGCTCAGCGGGGGCGGGTGAGCAGTTCTTC; CDR3 protein: CASSAGAGEQFF
J gene: TRBJ1-5; V gene: TRBV5-4; D gene: TRBD1; clone size: NA; CDR3 DNA: TGTGCCAGCAGCTTGGAGGGGGCGCCGGAACAGCCCCAGCATTTT; CDR3 protein: CASSLEGAPEQPQHF
J gene: TRBJ2-3; V gene: TRBV6-2/TRBV6-3; D gene: NA; clone size: once; CDR3 DNA: TGTGCCAGCAGCCCTTACGTACAGCGGACCACAGATACGCAGTATTTT; CDR3 protein: CASSPYVQRTTDTQYF
J gene: TRBJ1-2; V gene: TRBV5-6; D gene: NA; clone size: NA; CDR3 DNA: TGTGCCAGCAACCAGGGCGGGGGAGGTGACTATGGCTACACCTTC; CDR3 protein: CASNQGGGGDYGYTF
J gene: TRBJ1-2; V gene: TRBV5-1; D gene: TRBD1; clone size: once; CDR3 DNA: TGCGCCAGCAGCGGACAGGGTTATGGCTACACCTTC; CDR3 protein: CASSGQGYGYTF
J gene: TRBJ2-7; V gene: TRBV14; D gene: NA; clone size: NA; CDR3 DNA: TGTGCCAGCAGCCCCTGGACAGCCGCAAAGGAGTACGAGCAGTACTTC; CDR3 protein: CASSPWTAAKEYEQYF
J gene: TRBJ1-5; V gene: TRBV19; D gene: NA; clone size: NA; CDR3 DNA: TGTGCCAGTAGTCCGTCGCAGGGCTATCAGCCCCAGCATTTT; CDR3 protein: CASSPSQGYQPQHF
J gene: TRBJ1-5; V gene: TRBV28; D gene: TRBD1; clone size: NA; CDR3 DNA: TGTGCCATAAGCGAACAGGGGGACTGGGGCAATCAGCCCCAGCATTTT; CDR3 protein: CAISEQGDWGNQPQHF
J gene: TRBJ1-5; V gene: TRBV7-2; D gene: NA; clone size: NA; CDR3 DNA: TGTGCCAGCAGCCGAGATAGCAATCAGCCCCAGCATTTT; CDR3 protein: CASSRDSNQPQHF
J gene: TRBJ2-3; V gene: TRBV5-1; D gene: TRBD2; clone size: NA; CDR3 DNA: TGCGCCAGCAGCTTGGGGACTAGCGGAAGGTCAGATACGCAGTATTTT; CDR3 protein: CASSLGTSGRSDTQYF
J gene: TRBJ1-4; V gene: TRBV4-1; D gene: NA; clone size: few; CDR3 DNA: TGCGCCAGCAGCCAAGGGTCCTTTAGAGGGTCTGCAACTAATGAAAAACTGTTTTTT; CDR3 protein: CASSQGSFRGSATNEKLFF
J gene: TRBJ1-4; V gene: TRBV4-3; D gene: TRBD1; clone size: NA; CDR3 DNA: TGCGCCAGCAGCCAAGTGTCAGGACAGGGGGGTTACAATGAAAAACTGTTTTTT; CDR3 protein: CASSQVSGQGGYNEKLFF
J gene: TRBJ1-2; V gene: TRBV27; D gene: NA; clone size: NA; CDR3 DNA: TGTGCCAGCAGAGATACAGGGTACTATGGCTACACCTTC; CDR3 protein: CASRDTGYYGYTF
J gene: TRBJ1-1; V gene: TRBV30; D gene: NA; clone size: NA; CDR3 DNA: TGTGCCTGGAGTGTTACAGGGTCCACTGAAGCTTTCTTT; CDR3 protein: CAWSVTGSTEAFF
J gene: TRBJ2-7; V gene: TRBV13; D gene: NA; clone size: NA; CDR3 DNA: TGTGCCAGCTTCTTCCTAGCGTTTGGCGAGCAGTACTTC; CDR3 protein: CASFFLAFGEQYF
J gene: TRBJ2-3; V gene: TRBV5-5; D gene: TRBD2; clone size: NA; CDR3 DNA: TGTGCCAGCAGCTCGGGGGGGGCGGGCACAGATACGCAGTATTTT; CDR3 protein: CASSSGGAGTDTQYF
J gene: TRBJ1-2; V gene: TRBV28; D gene: NA; clone size: few; CDR3 DNA: TGTGCCAGCCTCGACGGGAGTGGCTATGGCTACACCTTC; CDR3 protein: CASLDGSGYGYTF
J gene: TRBJ1-1; V gene: TRBV7-9; D gene: TRBD1; clone size: many; CDR3 DNA: TGTGCCAGCAGCTTGACAGGGAAGAACACTGAAGCTTTCTTT; CDR3 protein: CASSLTGKNTEAFF
J gene: TRBJ1-2; V gene: TRBV29-1; D gene: NA; clone size: medium-sized; CDR3 DNA: TGCAGCGTTGGCAGGGAAGCTGGCTACACCTTC; CDR3 protein: CSVGREAGYTF
J gene: TRBJ2-5; V gene: TRBV6-2/TRBV6-3; D gene: TRBD1; clone size: NA; CDR3 DNA: TGTGCCAGCAGTCCCCAGCCCAGACAGGGCCAAGAGACCCAGTACTTC; CDR3 protein: CASSPQPRQGQETQYF
J gene: TRBJ1-2; V gene: TRBV2; D gene: NA; clone size: NA; CDR3 DNA: TGTGCCAGCAGACTCGACAGGTCGGGAAATGGCTACACCTTC; CDR3 protein: CASRLDRSGNGYTF
J gene: TRBJ2-6; V gene: TRBV9; D gene: NA; clone size: NA; CDR3 DNA: TGTGCCAGCAGCTCCAGTCCACAGGGAAACTACGGGGCCAACGTCCTGACTTTC; CDR3 protein: CASSSSPQGNYGANVLTF
J gene: TRBJ2-1; V gene: TRBV18; D gene: TRBD1; clone size: NA; CDR3 DNA: TGTGCCAGCTCTCGGGGCGGGACAGGGGGCACGGATGAGCAGTTCTTC; CDR3 protein: CASSRGGTGGTDEQFF
J gene: TRBJ2-7; V gene: TRBV5-5; D gene: TRBD1; clone size: NA; CDR3 DNA: TGTGCCAGCAGTCAGGGGGTAACGATCGGGCAGTACTTC; CDR3 protein: CASSQGVTIGQYF
J gene: TRBJ1-1; V gene: TRBV29-1; D gene: NA; clone size: NA; CDR3 DNA: TGCAGCGCTGAACGGGGGGAAGCTTTCTTT; CDR3 protein: CSAERGEAFF
J gene: TRBJ2-1; V gene: TRBV10-3; D gene: TRBD2; clone size: once; CDR3 DNA: TGTGCCATCAGTGAGTCGGGAGGACTAGCCTTTGAGCAGTTCTTC; CDR3 protein: CAISESGGLAFEQFF
J gene: TRBJ1-2; V gene: TRBV6-2/TRBV6-3; D gene: TRBD1; clone size: NA; CDR3 DNA: TGTGCCAGCAGTTACTCAGGGGGCGCAGATGGCTACACCTTC; CDR3 protein: CASSYSGGADGYTF
J gene: TRBJ1-2; V gene: TRBV10-3; D gene: NA; clone size: NA; CDR3 DNA: TGTGCCATCAGTGAGTCTATCGGGGGGCGCAACTATGGCTACACCTTC; CDR3 protein: CAISESIGGRNYGYTF
J gene: TRBJ1-5; V gene: TRBV6-1; D gene: NA; clone size: NA; CDR3 DNA: TGTGCCAGCAGTGACAATGAGGGCAATCAGCCCCAGCATTTT; CDR3 protein: CASSDNEGNQPQHF
J gene: TRBJ1-6; V gene: TRBV9; D gene: TRBD1; clone size: NA; CDR3 DNA: TGTGCCAGCAGCGTACTGCCGGGACAGGGTTCTTCACCCCTCCACTTT; CDR3 protein: CASSVLPGQGSSPLHF
J gene: TRBJ2-3; V gene: TRBV6-2/TRBV6-3; D gene: NA; clone size: NA; CDR3 DNA: TGTGCCAGCAGTTACTCCCGGATAGCTGCCACAGATACGCAGTATTTT; CDR3 protein: CASSYSRIAATDTQYF
J gene: TRBJ1-4; V gene: TRBV28; D gene: TRBD1; clone size: NA; CDR3 DNA: TGTGCCAGCAGTTCCCGACAGGGGGATGAAAAACTGTTTTTT; CDR3 protein: CASSSRQGDEKLFF
J gene: TRBJ1-6; V gene: TRBV28; D gene: NA; clone size: NA; CDR3 DNA: TGTGCCAGCAGGACAGATTATAATTCACCCCTCCACTTT; CDR3 protein: CASRTDYNSPLHF
J gene: TRBJ2-2; V gene: TRBV15; D gene: NA; clone size: NA; CDR3 DNA: TGTGCCACCAGCAGAGACAATCCCCCCACCGGGGAGCTGTTTTTT; CDR3 protein: CATSRDNPPTGELFF
J gene: TRBJ2-2; V gene: TRBV2; D gene: NA; clone size: NA; CDR3 DNA: TGTGCCAGCTCTCGGAACACCGGGGAGCTGTTTTTT; CDR3 protein: CASSRNTGELFF
J gene: TRBJ1-2; V gene: TRBV2; D gene: TRBD1; clone size: NA; CDR3 DNA: TGTGCCAGCAGGGACAGGGGATCAAACTATGGCTACACCTTC; CDR3 protein: CASRDRGSNYGYTF
J gene: TRBJ1-5; V gene: TRBV28; D gene: NA; clone size: NA; CDR3 DNA: TGTGCCAGCAGCCCTGTTTTTGATGGGCCAGGGAATTCGATAGCGGGTCAGCCCCAGCATTTT; CDR3 protein: CASSPVFDGPGNSIAGQPQHF
J gene: TRBJ1-3; V gene: TRBV4-3; D gene: NA; clone size: many; CDR3 DNA: TGCGCCAGCAGCCAAGGGGGCGGACCTGGAAACACCATATATTTT; CDR3 protein: CASSQGGGPGNTIYF
J gene: TRBJ2-3; V gene: TRBV6-6; D gene: NA; clone size: NA; CDR3 DNA: TGTGCCAGCACCCAGGCGGGGTCTCGCACAGATACGCAGTATTTT; CDR3 protein: CASTQAGSRTDTQYF
J gene: TRBJ2-2; V gene: TRBV19; D gene: TRBD2; clone size: NA; CDR3 DNA: TGTGCCAGTAGTAGGGGAGGGAGGAACACCGGGGAGCTGTTTTTT; CDR3 protein: CASSRGGRNTGELFF
J gene: TRBJ2-3; V gene: TRBV4-3; D gene: NA; clone size: few; CDR3 DNA: TGCGCCAGCAGCCAAGATAGGGGTGCAGATACGCAGTATTTT; CDR3 protein: CASSQDRGADTQYF
J gene: TRBJ2-4; V gene: TRBV10-3; D gene: TRBD2; clone size: NA; CDR3 DNA: TGTGCCACCAGGACTAACGACCGCGGGGGCATTCAGTACTTC; CDR3 protein: CATRTNDRGGIQYF
J gene: TRBJ1-2; V gene: TRBV2; D gene: NA; clone size: NA; CDR3 DNA: TGTGCCCCTATTAACTTGGGGGGACGTGGGTATGGCTACACCTTC; CDR3 protein: CAPINLGGRGYGYTF
J gene: TRBJ2-2; V gene: TRBV18; D gene: NA; clone size: NA; CDR3 DNA: TGTGCCAGCTCATCCTCGGATCGGGACACCGGGGAGCTGTTTTTT; CDR3 protein: CASSSSDRDTGELFF
J gene: TRBJ1-5; V gene: TRBV6-2/TRBV6-3; D gene: TRBD1; clone size: NA; CDR3 DNA: TGTGCCAGCAGTTCCTGGACAGGGGAAGTAGGTCAGCCCCAGCATTTT; CDR3 protein: CASSSWTGEVGQPQHF
J gene: TRBJ1-1; V gene: TRBV6-6; D gene: NA; clone size: NA; CDR3 DNA: TGTGCCAGCAGTTCGACTAGGACCGAGAGGGCTTTCTTT; CDR3 protein: CASSSTRTERAFF
J gene: TRBJ1-6; V gene: TRBV5-1; D gene: NA; clone size: NA; CDR3 DNA: TGCGCCAGCAGCCCCGGGGAGGATCGGTATTCACCCCTCCACTTT; CDR3 protein: CASSPGEDRYSPLHF
J gene: TRBJ1-1; V gene: TRBV7-9; D gene: TRBD1; clone size: NA; CDR3 DNA: TGTGCCAGCAGCCCTGTTCGGGACAGGGGTGAAGCTTTCTTT; CDR3 protein: CASSPVRDRGEAFF